These 2 T cell receptor beta chains originate from one sample sequenced in a study of response to subunit inactivated influenza vaccine. TCRdb re-called the RT-PCR reads through MiXCR, storing one row per CDR3 protein. This table holds around 570,000 distinct CDR3 sequences, 11% found once. This same sample was also taken into another study, of T cells expressing NK-cell markers. As that report states: 5'RACE template switching built TCR beta cDNA with unique molecular identifiers.

The specimen comprised PBMCs from blood, sampled on the day of vaccination. The origin of the receptors is a man aged 50 to 59 who received an inactivated influenza vaccine.

The chain recombines TRBV28 with TRBJ2-7, with 11 bases that match TRBD2. Germline trimming cut 5 bases from V and 0 bases from J; bases unmatched to any gene: 6. This CDR3 spans 16 amino acids. Looked up from germline, CDR1 is MDHEN and CDR2 is SYDVKM. For the CDR3, the DNA is TGTGCCAGCAGTCTTCGACTAGCGGGAAACTCCTACGAGCAGTACTTC. Its protein is CASSLRLAGNSYEQYF.

In the case of this clonotype: The missing conserved phenylalanine or tryptophan at the end of this CDR3 makes a read error likely. The V and J genes are TRBV19 and TRBJ1-4; tentatively, D is TRBD1 (5 bases). This CDR3 contains 15 residues. Deletions cut 8 bases from V and 2 bases from J, with 15 bases between. CDR1 and CDR2 (germline): LNHDA, SQIVND (reference sequence). The CDR3: CASSGPGLTNEKLFL. The CDR3 DNA follows: TGTGCCAGTTCCGGTCCAGGGCTGACTAATGAAAAACTGTTTTTG.